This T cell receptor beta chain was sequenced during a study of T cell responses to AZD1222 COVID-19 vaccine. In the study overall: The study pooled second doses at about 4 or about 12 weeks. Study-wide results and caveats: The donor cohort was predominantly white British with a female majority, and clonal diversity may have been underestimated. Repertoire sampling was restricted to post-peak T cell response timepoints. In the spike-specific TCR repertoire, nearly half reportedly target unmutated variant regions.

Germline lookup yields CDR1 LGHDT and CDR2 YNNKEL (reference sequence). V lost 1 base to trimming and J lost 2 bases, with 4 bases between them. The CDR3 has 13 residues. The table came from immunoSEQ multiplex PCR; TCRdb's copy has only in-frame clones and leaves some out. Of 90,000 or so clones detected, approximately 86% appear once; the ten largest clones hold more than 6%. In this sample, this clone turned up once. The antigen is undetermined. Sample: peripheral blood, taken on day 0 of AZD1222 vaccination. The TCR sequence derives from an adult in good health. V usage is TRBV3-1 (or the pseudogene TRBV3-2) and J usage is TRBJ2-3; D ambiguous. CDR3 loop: CASSQGDTDTQYF. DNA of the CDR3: TGTGCCAGCAGCCAAGGGGACACAGATACGCAGTATTTT.